The clone carrying this T cell receptor (beta chain) was detected many times. Researchers built TCR beta libraries using quantitative 5'-RACE with molecular barcodes. TCRdb processed the 5' RACE reads anew with MiXCR; each CDR3 protein has one entry. The data contain over 150,000 distinct CDR3 sequences, 15% to 20% of them singletons. This entry belongs to a study of CD8 T cells in ankylosing spondylitis. Germline assignment: CDR1 LNHDA and CDR2 SQIVND (reference sequence). Trimming pared 7 bases from V and 5 bases from J, leaving 15 bases between. CDR3 length: 14 amino acids. Sequencing used blood, either unsorted or a sorted T cell fraction (not recorded which). This chain uses TRBV19 with TRBJ1-5; a possible D gene is TRBD1 (5 bases). The receptor was isolated from a male donor under 30 with ankylosing spondylitis or in good health (not recorded which). For the CDR3, the DNA is TGTGCCAGTACCTCGGGGCGAGGGGATCAGCCCCAGCATTTT. The encoded protein is CASTSGRGDQPQHF.